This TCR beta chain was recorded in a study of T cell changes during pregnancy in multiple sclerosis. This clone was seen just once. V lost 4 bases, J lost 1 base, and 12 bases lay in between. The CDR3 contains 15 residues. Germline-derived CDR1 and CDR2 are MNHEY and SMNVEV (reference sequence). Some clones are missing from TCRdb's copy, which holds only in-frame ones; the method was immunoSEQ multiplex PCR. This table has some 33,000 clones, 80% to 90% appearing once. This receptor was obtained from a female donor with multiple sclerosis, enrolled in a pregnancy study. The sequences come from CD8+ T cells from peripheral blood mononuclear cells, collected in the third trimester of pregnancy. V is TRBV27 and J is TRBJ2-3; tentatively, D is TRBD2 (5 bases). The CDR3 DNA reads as TGTGCCAGCAGTTCATCGGGTAGCGGCACAGATACGCAGTATTTT. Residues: CASSSSGSGTDTQYF.